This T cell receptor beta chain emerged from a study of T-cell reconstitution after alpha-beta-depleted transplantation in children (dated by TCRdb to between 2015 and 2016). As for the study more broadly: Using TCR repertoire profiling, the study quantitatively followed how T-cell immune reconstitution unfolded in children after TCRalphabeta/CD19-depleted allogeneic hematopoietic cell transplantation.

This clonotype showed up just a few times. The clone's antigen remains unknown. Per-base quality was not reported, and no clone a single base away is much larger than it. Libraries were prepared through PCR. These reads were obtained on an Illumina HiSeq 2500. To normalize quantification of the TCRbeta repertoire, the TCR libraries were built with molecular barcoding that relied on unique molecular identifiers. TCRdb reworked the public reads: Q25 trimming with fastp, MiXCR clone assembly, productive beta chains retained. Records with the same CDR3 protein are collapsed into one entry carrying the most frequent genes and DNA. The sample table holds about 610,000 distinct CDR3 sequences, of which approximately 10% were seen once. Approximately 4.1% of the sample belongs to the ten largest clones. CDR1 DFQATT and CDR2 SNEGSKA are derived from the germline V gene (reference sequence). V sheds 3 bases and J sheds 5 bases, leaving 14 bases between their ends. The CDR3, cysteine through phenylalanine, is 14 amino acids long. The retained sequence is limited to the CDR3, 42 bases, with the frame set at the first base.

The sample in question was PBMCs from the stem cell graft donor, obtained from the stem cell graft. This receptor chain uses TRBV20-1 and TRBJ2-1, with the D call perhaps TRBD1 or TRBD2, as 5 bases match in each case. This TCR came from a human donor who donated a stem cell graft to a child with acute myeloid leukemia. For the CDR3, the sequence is CSARRGQGHNEQFF. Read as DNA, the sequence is TGCAGTGCTAGGAGAGGCCAGGGACACAATGAGCAGTTCTTC.